The clone carrying this T cell receptor beta chain was observed a few times. As yet, its antigen is unknown. The Oncomine TCR Beta short-read assay sequenced DNA from cultured CD4+ T cells. TCRdb redid the calling of the PCR reads with MiXCR, one entry per CDR3 protein. The repertoire holds tens of thousands of distinct CDR3 sequences, with 30% to 45% as singletons. Trimming removed 8 bases from V and 2 bases from J; junction bases left unmatched: 7. The germline CDR1 and CDR2 sequences are LNHNV and YYDKDF (reference sequence). This CDR3 is 14 amino acids long. The sample belongs to a study of vaccination and CD4 T cells after COVID-19. Looking at the study overall: Typically, post-vaccine samples were obtained a median approximately 75 days after dose two, within a range of 14 to 241. At day 14 and again at days 161 to 241 post-vaccination, three convalescent patients were sampled.

Time point of the sample: late sampling 161 to 241 days after vaccination in a few convalescent patients. As to treatment: roughly 10-day PBMC culture with coronavirus spike peptide pools or control peptides (ViraFEST assay). Overall study findings and caveats: Convalescent patients gained a median approximately 90% of their reactive clones only post-vaccination.

V gene TRBV15 combines with J gene TRBJ2-5; 8 bases agree with TRBD1. The TCR originated in a human donor who had recovered from COVID-19. The sample was CD4+ T cells from blood, cultured in vitro, taken about 7 months after SARS-CoV-2 vaccination. The CDR3 reads CATRRRTGQETQYF. The CDR3 DNA is TGTGCCACCCGACGCAGGACAGGGCAAGAGACCCAGTACTTC.